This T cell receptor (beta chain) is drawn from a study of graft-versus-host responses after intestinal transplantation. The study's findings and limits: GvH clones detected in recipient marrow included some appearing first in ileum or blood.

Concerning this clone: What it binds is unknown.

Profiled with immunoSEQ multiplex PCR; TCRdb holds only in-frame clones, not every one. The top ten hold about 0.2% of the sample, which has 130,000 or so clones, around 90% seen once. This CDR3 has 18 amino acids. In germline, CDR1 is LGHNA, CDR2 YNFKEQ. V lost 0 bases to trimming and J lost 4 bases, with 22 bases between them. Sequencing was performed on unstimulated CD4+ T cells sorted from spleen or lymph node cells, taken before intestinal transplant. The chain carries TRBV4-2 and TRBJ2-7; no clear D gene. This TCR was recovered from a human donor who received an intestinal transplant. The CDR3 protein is CASSQDPLRLGSSYEQYF. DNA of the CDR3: TGTGCCAGCAGCCAAGATCCCCTCAGGCTCGGCTCCTCTTACGAGCAGTACTTC.